This T cell receptor beta chain originates from a study of OX40 agonist ivuxolimab in advanced cancers. Method: immunoSEQ multiplex PCR; TCRdb's copy keeps in-frame clones and lacks some. The data hold 62,000 or so clones, with 86% observed a single time. The CDR3 spans 13 residues. V gave up 6 bases and J gave up 0 bases, with 10 bases separating them. Germline CDR1 reads SGHDT; CDR2 reads YYEEEE. The rearrangement uses TRBV5-6 and TRBJ2-7; no clear D gene. Specimen: CD4+ or CD8+ T cells sorted from blood, collected in a trial of the OX40 agonist ivuxolimab. This sequence originates from an adult with an advanced solid tumor such as melanoma, head and neck, liver or kidney cancer. The CDR3 is CASTPRASYEQYF. The CDR3 bases are TGTGCCAGCACCCCTCGTGCCTCCTACGAGCAGTACTTC.